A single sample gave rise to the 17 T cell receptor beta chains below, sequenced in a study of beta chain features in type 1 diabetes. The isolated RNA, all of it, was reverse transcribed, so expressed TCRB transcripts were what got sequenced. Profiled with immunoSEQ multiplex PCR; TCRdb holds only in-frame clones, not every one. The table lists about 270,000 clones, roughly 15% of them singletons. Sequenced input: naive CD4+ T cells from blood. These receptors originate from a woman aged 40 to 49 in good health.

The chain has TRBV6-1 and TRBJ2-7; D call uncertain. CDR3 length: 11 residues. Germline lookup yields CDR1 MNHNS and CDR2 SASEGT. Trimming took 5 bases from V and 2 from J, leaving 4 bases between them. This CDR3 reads CASSPTYEQYF. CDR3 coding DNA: TGTGCCAGCAGTCCTACCTACGAGCAGTACTTC.

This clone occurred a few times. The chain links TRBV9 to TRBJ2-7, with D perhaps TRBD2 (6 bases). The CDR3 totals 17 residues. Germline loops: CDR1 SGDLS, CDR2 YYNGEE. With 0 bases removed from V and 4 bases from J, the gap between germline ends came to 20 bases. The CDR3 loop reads CASSVGVGGIPGYEQYF. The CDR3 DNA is TGTGCCAGCAGCGTAGGTGTAGGAGGGATCCCCGGTTACGAGCAGTACTTC.

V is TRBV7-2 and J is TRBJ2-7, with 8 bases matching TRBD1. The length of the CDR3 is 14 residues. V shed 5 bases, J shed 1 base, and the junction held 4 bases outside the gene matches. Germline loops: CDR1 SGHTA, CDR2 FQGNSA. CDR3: CASSPGQASYEQYF. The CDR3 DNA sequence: TGTGCCAGCAGCCCGGGACAGGCTTCCTACGAGCAGTACTTC.

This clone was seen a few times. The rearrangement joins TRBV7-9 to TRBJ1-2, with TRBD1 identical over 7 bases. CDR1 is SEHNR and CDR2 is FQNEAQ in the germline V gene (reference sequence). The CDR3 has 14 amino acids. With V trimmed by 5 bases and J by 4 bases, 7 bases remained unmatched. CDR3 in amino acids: CASSPPGTAYGYTF. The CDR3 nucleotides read TGTGCCAGCAGCCCGCCCGGGACAGCCTATGGCTACACCTTC. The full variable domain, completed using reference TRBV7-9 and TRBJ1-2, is DTGVSQNPRHKITKRGQNVTFRCDPISEHNRLYWYRQTLGQGPEFLTYFQNEAQLEKSRLLSDRFSAERPKGSFSTLEIQRTEQGDSAMYLCASSPPGTAYGYTFGSGTRLTVV.

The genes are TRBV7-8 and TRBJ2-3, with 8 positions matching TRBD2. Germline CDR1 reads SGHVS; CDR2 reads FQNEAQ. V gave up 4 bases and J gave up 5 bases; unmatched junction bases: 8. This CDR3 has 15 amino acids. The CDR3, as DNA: TGTGCCAGCAGCTGGCGGGGCGGGGGGTTAGATACGCAGTATTTT. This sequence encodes CASSWRGGGLDTQYF. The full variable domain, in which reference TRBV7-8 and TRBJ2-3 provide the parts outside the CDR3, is GAGVSQSPRYKVAKRGQDVALRCDPISGHVSLFWYQQALGQGPEFLTYFQNEAQLDKSGLPSDRFFAERPEGSVSTLKIQRTQQEDSAVYLCASSWRGGGLDTQYFGPGTRLTVL.

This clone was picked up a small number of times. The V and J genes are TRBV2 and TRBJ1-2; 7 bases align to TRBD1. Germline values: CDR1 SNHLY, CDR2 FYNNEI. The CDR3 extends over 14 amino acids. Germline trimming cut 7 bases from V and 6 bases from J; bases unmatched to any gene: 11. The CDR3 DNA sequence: TGTGCCAGCATCGATTCGGCCAGGGGGAATGGCTACACCTTC. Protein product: CASIDSARGNGYTF.

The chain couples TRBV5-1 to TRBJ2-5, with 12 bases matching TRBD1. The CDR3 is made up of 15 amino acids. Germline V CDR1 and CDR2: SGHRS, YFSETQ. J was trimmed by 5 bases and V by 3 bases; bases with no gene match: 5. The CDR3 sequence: CASSSGQGASETQYF. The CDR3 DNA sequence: TGCGCCAGCAGCTCGGGACAGGGGGCAAGTGAGACCCAGTACTTC.

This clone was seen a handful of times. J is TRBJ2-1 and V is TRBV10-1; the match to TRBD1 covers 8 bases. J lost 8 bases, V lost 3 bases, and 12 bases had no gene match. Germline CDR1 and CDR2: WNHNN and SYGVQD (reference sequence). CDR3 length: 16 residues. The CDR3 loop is CASSDELGQVLDEQFF. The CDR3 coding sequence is TGCGCCAGCAGTGACGAGTTGGGACAGGTTCTGGATGAGCAGTTCTTC.

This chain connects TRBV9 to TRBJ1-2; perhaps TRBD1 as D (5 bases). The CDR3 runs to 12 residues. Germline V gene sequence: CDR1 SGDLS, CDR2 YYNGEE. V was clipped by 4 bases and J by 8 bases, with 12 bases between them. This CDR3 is CASSPSGGGYTF. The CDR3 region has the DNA TGTGCCAGCAGCCCATCTGGGGGGGGCTACACCTTC.

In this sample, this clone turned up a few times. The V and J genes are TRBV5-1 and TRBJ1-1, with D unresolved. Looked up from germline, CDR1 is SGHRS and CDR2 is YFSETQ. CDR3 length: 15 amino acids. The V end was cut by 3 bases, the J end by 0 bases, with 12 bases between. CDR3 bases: TGCGCCAGCAGCTCCTGGGGAGAACTGAACACTGAAGCTTTCTTT. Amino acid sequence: CASSSWGELNTEAFF.

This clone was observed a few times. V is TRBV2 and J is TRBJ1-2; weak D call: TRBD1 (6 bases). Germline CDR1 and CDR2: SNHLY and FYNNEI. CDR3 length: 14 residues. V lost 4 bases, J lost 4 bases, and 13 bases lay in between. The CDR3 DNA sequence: TGTGCCAGCAGTGTAACAGGGAGGGCCTATGGCTACACCTTC. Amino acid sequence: CASSVTGRAYGYTF.

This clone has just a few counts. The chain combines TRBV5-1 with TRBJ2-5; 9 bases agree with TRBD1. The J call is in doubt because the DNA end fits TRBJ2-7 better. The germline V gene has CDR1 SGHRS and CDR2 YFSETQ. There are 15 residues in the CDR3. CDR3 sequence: CASSGRTGERNEQYF. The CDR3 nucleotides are TGCGCCAGCAGCGGGAGGACAGGGGAGAGGAACGAGCAGTACTTC.

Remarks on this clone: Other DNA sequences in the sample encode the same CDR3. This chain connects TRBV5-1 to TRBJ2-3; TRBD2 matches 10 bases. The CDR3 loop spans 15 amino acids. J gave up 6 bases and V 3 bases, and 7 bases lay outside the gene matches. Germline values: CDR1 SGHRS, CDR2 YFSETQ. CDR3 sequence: CASSSSGGASDTQYF. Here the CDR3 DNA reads TGCGCCAGCAGCTCCAGCGGGGGGGCTTCCGATACGCAGTATTTT.

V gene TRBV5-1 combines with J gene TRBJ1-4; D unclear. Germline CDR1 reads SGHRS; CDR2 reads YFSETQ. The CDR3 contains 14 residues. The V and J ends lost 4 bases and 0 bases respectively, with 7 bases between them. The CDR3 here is CASSDGATNEKLFF. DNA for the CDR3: TGCGCCAGCAGCGACGGGGCAACTAATGAAAAACTGTTTTTT.

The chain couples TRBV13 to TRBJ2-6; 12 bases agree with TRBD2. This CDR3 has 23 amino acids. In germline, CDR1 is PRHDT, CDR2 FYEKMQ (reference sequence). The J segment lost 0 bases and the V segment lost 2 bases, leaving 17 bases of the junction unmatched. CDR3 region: CASSLWLGQGTSGRYSGANVLTF. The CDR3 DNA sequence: TGTGCCAGCAGCTTATGGCTAGGACAGGGGACTAGCGGGCGATACTCTGGGGCCAACGTCCTGACTTTC.

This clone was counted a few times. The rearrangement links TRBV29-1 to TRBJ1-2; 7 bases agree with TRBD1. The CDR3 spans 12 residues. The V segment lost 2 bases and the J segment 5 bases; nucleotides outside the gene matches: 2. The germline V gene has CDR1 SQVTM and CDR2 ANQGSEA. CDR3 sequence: CSVENRGYGYTF. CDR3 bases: TGCAGCGTTGAAAACAGGGGTTATGGCTACACCTTC.

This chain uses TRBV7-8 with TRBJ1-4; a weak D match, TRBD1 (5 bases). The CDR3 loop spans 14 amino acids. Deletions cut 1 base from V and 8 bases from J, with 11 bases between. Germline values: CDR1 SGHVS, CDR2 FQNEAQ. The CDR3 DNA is TGTGCCAGCAGCTTAGGGGGCGGCTTGGAAAAACTGTTTTTT. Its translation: CASSLGGGLEKLFF. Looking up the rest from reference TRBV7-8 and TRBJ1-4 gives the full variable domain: GAGVSQSPRYKVAKRGQDVALRCDPISGHVSLFWYQQALGQGPEFLTYFQNEAQLDKSGLPSDRFFAERPEGSVSTLKIQRTQQEDSAVYLCASSLGGGLEKLFFGSGTQLSVL.